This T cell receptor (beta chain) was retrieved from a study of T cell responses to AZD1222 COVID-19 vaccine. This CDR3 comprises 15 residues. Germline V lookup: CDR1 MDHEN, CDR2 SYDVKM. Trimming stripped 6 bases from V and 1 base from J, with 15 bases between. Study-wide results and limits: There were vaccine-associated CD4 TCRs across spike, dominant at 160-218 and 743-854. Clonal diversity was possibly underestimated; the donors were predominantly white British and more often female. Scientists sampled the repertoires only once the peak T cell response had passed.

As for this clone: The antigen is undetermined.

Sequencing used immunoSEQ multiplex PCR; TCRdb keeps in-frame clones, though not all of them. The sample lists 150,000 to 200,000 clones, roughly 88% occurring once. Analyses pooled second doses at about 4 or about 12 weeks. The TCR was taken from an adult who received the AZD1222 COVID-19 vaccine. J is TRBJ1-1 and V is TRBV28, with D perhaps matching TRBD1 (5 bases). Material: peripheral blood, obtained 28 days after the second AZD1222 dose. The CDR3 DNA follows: TGTGCCAGCAGATTCTCAGGGACTGGGAACACTGAAGCTTTCTTT. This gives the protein CASRFSGTGNTEAFF.